Below, 14 T cell receptor beta chains from the same sample are listed, as sequenced in a study of T cell repertoires in cytomegalovirus infection. TCRdb reprocessed the reads with MiXCR, giving one entry per CDR3 protein. This table holds roughly 70,000 distinct CDR3 sequences, roughly 20% found once. These receptors' targets are unknown. The sample was CD8+ T cells from cultured PBMCs, taken from culture after CMV antigen stimulation. The origin of the receptors is a human donor in good health (CMV status not recorded). Some clones in this sample may be carry-over from other donors' samples.

This clonotype was observed many times. The chain employs TRBV29-1 and TRBJ1-1; 8 bases align to TRBD1. Germline CDR1 is SQVTM and CDR2 is ANQGSEA. There are 16 residues in the CDR3. V lost 3 bases and J lost 0; bases outside the gene matches: 9. CDR3 region: CSVEAWLGQVNTEAFF. The DNA of the CDR3 is TGCAGCGTTGAGGCGTGGCTGGGACAGGTGAACACTGAAGCTTTCTTT.

This chain uses TRBV6-2 or TRBV6-3 with TRBJ1-2; D perhaps matches TRBD1 (6 bases). CDR1 and CDR2 (germline): MNHEY, SVGEGT. The V end lost 5 bases, the J end lost 6 bases, and 10 bases lay between the germline ends. There are 12 residues in the CDR3. The CDR3 nucleotides are TGTGCCAGCAGTAGGGGGAGCGATGGCTACACCTTC. Its translation is CASSRGSDGYTF.

The chain carries TRBV7-4 and TRBJ1-2, with a weak D call TRBD1 (5 bases). CDR1 is SGHVT and CDR2 is SQSDAQ in the germline V gene. Trimming removed 3 bases from V and 14 bases from J, with 13 bases in between. The CDR3 spans 11 residues. The chain's CDR3 is CASSLGTNGTF. The CDR3 DNA follows: TGTGCCAGCAGCTTGGGGACGAACGGGACCTTC.

A few counts support this clonotype. The chain employs TRBV6-2 or TRBV6-3 and TRBJ1-1, with D unclear. V was trimmed by 4 bases and J by 4 bases, leaving 16 bases between them. This CDR3 is 15 amino acids long. Germline values: CDR1 MNHEY, CDR2 SVGEGT. CDR3 loop: CASSFNPDGLTEAFF. The CDR3 nucleotides read TGTGCCAGCAGTTTTAACCCGGACGGGCTCACTGAAGCTTTCTTT.

V usage is TRBV12-3 or TRBV12-4 and J usage is TRBJ2-7; D unresolved. V was trimmed by 4 bases and J by 0 bases, leaving 7 bases between them. This CDR3 has 13 residues. The CDR3 region has the DNA TGTGCCAGCAGTTCAGGCAGCTCCTACGAGCAGTACTTC. Translating gives CASSSGSSYEQYF.

This clonotype was seen many times. The rearrangement links TRBV11-2 to TRBJ2-1; D perhaps matches TRBD2 (6 bases). This CDR3 has 14 residues. Trimming stripped 3 bases from V and 4 bases from J, with 10 bases between. Germline V gives CDR1 SGHAT, CDR2 FQNNGV. The CDR3 protein is CASSFGGRYNEQFF. The CDR3 nucleotides are TGTGCCAGCAGCTTCGGGGGACGGTACAATGAGCAGTTCTTC.

Written as DNA, the CDR3 is TGCGCCAGCAGCCAAGACGTAGGGAGGGGTATGGGGCTCTACACCTTC. Translation gives CASSQDVGRGMGLYTF. The chain carries TRBV4-1 and TRBJ1-2; D is possibly TRBD1 (5 bases). The V end was cut by 0 bases, the J end by 10 bases, with 21 bases between. CDR3 length: 16 residues. CDR1 is MGHRA, CDR2 YSYEKL, per germline.

This clonotype was seen more than once but under ten times. V and J are TRBV4-1 and TRBJ2-7; the match to TRBD1 covers 7 bases. From germline, CDR1 is MGHRA and CDR2 YSYEKL. The ends lost 1 base at V and 6 bases at J; junction bases unmatched: 6. CDR3 length equals 14 residues. CDR3 protein: CASSQAEGAVEQYF. For the CDR3, the DNA is TGCGCCAGCAGCCAAGCTGAGGGGGCAGTCGAGCAGTACTTC.

V gene TRBV12-3 or TRBV12-4 combines with J gene TRBJ1-2; 10 nucleotides agree with TRBD1. The V segment lost 3 bases and the J segment 7 bases; nucleotides outside the gene matches: 2. This CDR3 region has 13 residues. CDR3 amino acids: CASSLGQGFGYTF. CDR3 nucleotides: TGTGCCAGCAGTTTGGGACAGGGGTTTGGCTACACCTTC.

This clonotype was seen many times. The chain uses TRBV7-8 and TRBJ2-7; D unresolved. The CDR3 has 13 amino acids. Germline V gives CDR1 SGHVS, CDR2 FQNEAQ. Trimming cost V 4 bases and J 2 bases, with 9 bases left between them. CDR3 loop: CASSSGTPYEQYF. The CDR3 region has the DNA TGTGCCAGCAGCTCTGGCACCCCCTACGAGCAGTACTTC.

This clonotype was detected only a few times. The V and J genes are TRBV7-2 and TRBJ2-5, with 9 bases identical to TRBD2. Germline-derived CDR1 and CDR2 are SGHTA and FQGNSA. V dropped 7 bases and J dropped 3; count of bases not matched to a gene: 12. This CDR3 spans 16 amino acids. CDR3 sequence reads: CASNADGIAGEETQYF. Written as DNA, the CDR3 is TGTGCCAGCAATGCGGACGGGATAGCGGGGGAAGAGACCCAGTACTTC.

The chain employs TRBV6-2 or TRBV6-3 and TRBJ2-3; D remains ambiguous. The CDR3 runs 14 residues. The germline gives CDR1 MNHEY, CDR2 SVGEGT. V lost 2 bases, J lost 2 bases, and 8 bases lay in between. The CDR3, as DNA: TGTGCCAGCAGTTACGACGGTTACACAGATACGCAGTATTTT. This gives the protein CASSYDGYTDTQYF.

The CDR3 here is CASRSDRGDTQYF. For the CDR3, the DNA is TGCGCCAGCAGATCGGACAGGGGTGATACGCAGTATTTT. The chain recombines TRBV5-1 with TRBJ2-3; TRBD1 matches 9 bases. The ends lost 5 bases at V and 6 bases at J; junction bases unmatched: 4. The V gene's germline CDR1 is SGHRS and CDR2 YFSETQ. This CDR3 is built from 13 residues.

This clonotype was seen more than once but under ten times. This chain uses TRBV20-1 with TRBJ1-5; 8 positions agree with TRBD1. V shed 3 bases, J shed 1 base, and the junction held 5 bases outside the gene matches. The germline gives CDR1 DFQATT, CDR2 SNEGSKA (reference sequence). The CDR3 is made up of 15 amino acids. CDR3 sequence: CSASDRGRSNQPQHF. The CDR3 DNA sequence: TGCAGTGCTAGCGACAGGGGCAGGAGCAATCAGCCCCAGCATTTT.